A single sample is the source of the 29 T cell receptor beta chains below, sequenced in a study of monozygotic twins with inflammatory bowel disease. Using the 5' RACE reads, TCRdb records one entry per CDR3 protein without DNA. This repertoire includes about 140,000 distinct CDR3 sequences. The sample taken for sequencing was blood. These TCRs come from a human donor with ulcerative colitis or Crohn's disease, or a healthy co-twin of an affected twin (not recorded which).

The gene calls are TRBV29-1 and TRBJ2-5. The germline CDR1 and CDR2 sequences are SQVTM and ANQGSEA. The CDR3 has 13 amino acids. CDR3: CSAERHQKETQYF. Looking up the rest from reference TRBV29-1 and TRBJ2-5 gives the full variable domain: SAVISQKPSRDICQRGTSLTIQCQVDSQVTMMFWYRQQPGQSLTLIATANQGSEATYESGFVIDKFPISRPNLTFSTLTVSNMSPEDSSIYLCSAERHQKETQYFGPGTRLLVL.

The rearrangement links TRBV5-1 to TRBJ2-5; TCRdb picks TRBD1, but there is no DNA to check that call. Germline lookup yields CDR1 SGHRS and CDR2 YFSETQ. The CDR3 length is 15 residues. CDR3 sequence: CASSRVTGGAETQYF.

This chain uses TRBV5-1 with TRBJ2-7. CDR1 is SGHRS, CDR2 YFSETQ, per germline. The CDR3 spans 15 residues. CDR3 loop: CASSLVTLDRHEQYF.

The genes are TRBV7-3 and TRBJ2-1; TCRdb's assignment of TRBD2 cannot be checked, as there is no DNA. This CDR3 contains 15 residues. Looked up from germline, CDR1 is SGHTA and CDR2 is FQGTGA. CDR3 sequence: CASSILAGRPNEQFF. Filled out from reference TRBV7-3 and TRBJ2-1, the complete variable domain reads GAGVSQTPSNKVTEKGKYVELRCDPISGHTALYWYRQSLGQGPEFLIYFQGTGAADDSGLPNDRFFAVRPEGSVSTLKIQRTERGDSAVYLCASSILAGRPNEQFFGPGTRLTVL.

The J gene is TRBJ1-6, the V gene TRBV12-3 or TRBV12-4. The CDR3 sequence is 14 residues long. This CDR3 is CASRGGGEGSPLHF.

The chain recombines TRBV29-1 with TRBJ1-3; TCRdb selects TRBD1, and the lack of DNA leaves this call unchecked. The CDR3 totals 13 residues. Germline CDR1 is SQVTM and CDR2 is ANQGSEA. The chain's CDR3 is CSVTGASGNTIYF. The full variable domain, with the rest looked up from reference TRBV29-1 and TRBJ1-3, is SAVISQKPSRDICQRGTSLTIQCQVDSQVTMMFWYRQQPGQSLTLIATANQGSEATYESGFVIDKFPISRPNLTFSTLTVSNMSPEDSSIYLCSVTGASGNTIYFGEGSWLTVV.

The chain recombines TRBV7-2 with TRBJ1-5. The CDR3 is made up of 13 amino acids. Looked up from germline, CDR1 is SGHTA and CDR2 is FQGNSA. CDR3 sequence reads: CASSKDRNQPQHF. Using reference TRBV7-2 and TRBJ1-5 for the parts outside the CDR3, the full variable domain is GAGVSQSPSNKVTEKGKDVELRCDPISGHTALYWYRQSLGQGLEFLIYFQGNSAPDKSGLPSDRFSAERTGGSVSTLTIQRTQQEDSAVYLCASSKDRNQPQHFGDGTRLSIL.

The chain uses TRBV10-3 and TRBJ1-1. This CDR3 region has 13 residues. Per germline, CDR1 ENHRY and CDR2 SYGVKD. CDR3 sequence: CATHGSSNTEAFF.

The gene calls are TRBV20-1 and TRBJ2-3; TCRdb names TRBD1, which stays unverified in the absence of DNA. In germline, CDR1 is DFQATT, CDR2 SNEGSKA (reference sequence). The CDR3 covers 15 residues. CDR3 sequence: CSANPGQGSTDTQYF.

This chain connects TRBV27 to TRBJ2-1; lacking DNA, the TRBD2 call made by TCRdb goes unchecked. Germline-derived CDR1 and CDR2 are MNHEY and SMNVEV (reference sequence). The CDR3 spans 15 residues. The CDR3: CASSLGLASVNEQFF.

This chain links TRBV5-1 with TRBJ1-1; checking the TCRdb D call of TRBD1 is not possible without DNA. CDR1 is SGHRS and CDR2 is YFSETQ in the germline V gene. The CDR3 covers 17 residues. CDR3 sequence reads: CASSALPGQGSNTEAFF.

J is TRBJ2-2 and V is TRBV20-1; TCRdb selects TRBD1, and the lack of DNA leaves this call unchecked. This CDR3 has 15 amino acids. CDR1 is DFQATT, CDR2 SNEGSKA, per germline (reference sequence). The CDR3 region is CSATRKGAGTGELFF.

CDR3 sequence: CSAPRETGELFF. The rearrangement links TRBV29-1 to TRBJ2-2; TCRdb's D call, TRBD1, is unchecked because there is no DNA. This CDR3 has 12 amino acids. The V gene's germline CDR1 is SQVTM and CDR2 ANQGSEA.

The chain's CDR3 is CATSDLRLAGVGEQFF. The chain couples TRBV24-1 to TRBJ2-1; the D gene TCRdb calls, TRBD2, cannot be checked with no DNA. CDR3 size: 16 residues. The germline CDR1 and CDR2 sequences are KGHDR and SFDVKD.

The rearrangement joins TRBV11-2 to TRBJ1-1; TCRdb names TRBD1, which stays unverified in the absence of DNA. CDR1 SGHAT and CDR2 FQNNGV come from the germline V gene. The CDR3 spans 13 residues. CDR3 region: CASSPQGRTEAFF.

This chain connects TRBV7-2 to TRBJ2-7; TCRdb selects TRBD1, and the lack of DNA leaves this call unchecked. CDR1 SGHTA and CDR2 FQGNSA come from the germline V gene. This CDR3 is built from 15 residues. This CDR3 is CASSWGQMFSYEQYF.

The gene calls are TRBV5-1 and TRBJ1-1; TCRdb calls TRBD1, which cannot be checked without DNA. Germline V gene sequence: CDR1 SGHRS, CDR2 YFSETQ. The CDR3 loop spans 16 amino acids. This chain's CDR3 is CASSLIGQGADTEAFF.

V and J are TRBV24-1 and TRBJ1-1; TCRdb gives TRBD1 as the D gene, but with no DNA this cannot be confirmed. Germline lookup yields CDR1 KGHDR and CDR2 SFDVKD. This CDR3 region has 13 residues. CDR3 region: CATSNRVGTEAFF.

V gene TRBV12-3 or TRBV12-4 combines with J gene TRBJ1-5; TCRdb outputs TRBD1, but without DNA this stays unchecked. The CDR3 consists of 15 residues. The CDR3 sequence is CASSPSRDRDQPQHF.

The chain employs TRBV5-6 and TRBJ2-1; TCRdb's D gene call, TRBD1, goes unchecked for lack of DNA. The CDR3 sequence is 15 residues long. The germline V gene has CDR1 SGHDT and CDR2 YYEEEE. This CDR3 is CASSAGTGYANEQFF. The full variable domain, in which reference TRBV5-6 and TRBJ2-1 provide the parts outside the CDR3, is DAGVTQSPTHLIKTRGQQVTLRCSPKSGHDTVSWYQQALGQGPQFIFQYYEEEERQRGNFPDRFSGHQFPNYSSELNVNALLLGDSALYLCASSAGTGYANEQFFGPGTRLTVL.

This chain uses TRBV23-1 with TRBJ2-5. TRBV23-1 is noted as an ORF with a role that remains uncertain. There are 11 residues in the CDR3. The CDR3 region is CASTIQETQYF.

J is TRBJ1-2 and V is TRBV5-5. The germline gives CDR1 SGHKS, CDR2 YYEKEE (reference sequence). The CDR3 is 14 amino acids. CDR3 region: CASSLERSSYGYTF.

The chain links TRBV5-6 to TRBJ2-1. Germline V lookup: CDR1 SGHDT, CDR2 YYEEEE. The CDR3 is 15 amino acids. The CDR3 sequence is CASSLFLQSHNEQFF.

V and J are TRBV7-9 and TRBJ1-6; TCRdb names TRBD1, which stays unverified in the absence of DNA. The CDR3 has 15 residues. Germline V CDR1 and CDR2: SEHNR, FQNEAQ (reference sequence). The CDR3 sequence is CASSLAGGYNSPLHF.

The chain is built from TRBV18 and TRBJ1-2. This CDR3 comprises 14 residues. In germline, CDR1 is KGHSH, CDR2 LQKENI. The CDR3 here is CASSPQGSNYGYTF.

The chain employs TRBV7-2 and TRBJ1-6; no DNA is available, so the TRBD1 call from TCRdb remains unchecked. Germline loops: CDR1 SGHTA, CDR2 FQGNSA. The CDR3 consists of 16 residues. The CDR3 here is CASSLAPGGAASPLHF.

The CDR3 region is CASSLGQGMVQPQHF. The chain couples TRBV7-6 to TRBJ1-5. Germline V CDR1 and CDR2: SGHVS, FNYEAQ. CDR3 size: 15 residues. The entire variable domain, with the rest obtained from reference TRBV7-6 and TRBJ1-5, is as follows: GAGVSQSPRYKVTKRGQDVALRCDPISGHVSLYWYRQALGQGPEFLTYFNYEAQQDKSGLPNDRFSAERPEGSISTLTIQRTEQRDSAMYRCASSLGQGMVQPQHFGDGTRLSIL.

The chain recombines TRBV19 with TRBJ2-1; the D gene TCRdb calls, TRBD1, cannot be checked with no DNA. The CDR3 extends over 17 amino acids. Germline lookup yields CDR1 LNHDA and CDR2 SQIVND (reference sequence). The CDR3 loop reads CASSIDRGGSSYNEQFF. Combining the CDR3 with reference TRBV19 and TRBJ2-1 gives the whole variable domain DGGITQSPKYLFRKEGQNVTLSCEQNLNHDAMYWYRQDPGQGLRLIYYSQIVNDFQKGDIAEGYSVSREKKESFPLTVTSAQKNPTAFYLCASSIDRGGSSYNEQFFGPGTRLTVL.

V gene TRBV12-3 or TRBV12-4 combines with J gene TRBJ2-1; the D call of TRBD2 rests on TCRdb alone, since no DNA is present to check it. CDR3 length: 11 residues. This chain's CDR3 is CATSKPNEQFF.